One and the same sample provided the 14 T cell receptor beta chains below, sequenced in a study of blood T cell repertoires in COVID-19. Clones were read by immunoSEQ multiplex PCR, and TCRdb kept only the in-frame ones, dropping some. The table has over 60,000 clones, approximately 77% seen once. The sample consisted of peripheral blood. These receptors were taken from a human donor in a cohort sampled during active COVID-19.

DNA for the CDR3: TGCGCCAGCAGCACCGGGGGGCGAAACTATGGCTACACCTTC. Its translation is CASSTGGRNYGYTF. The gene calls are TRBV5-1 and TRBJ1-2; D might be TRBD1 (6 bases). The CDR3 contains 14 residues. Per the germline V gene, CDR1 is SGHRS and CDR2 is YFSETQ. The ends were cut back, 4 bases at V and 2 bases at J, with 12 bases in the middle.

The chain has TRBV29-1 and TRBJ2-1; D is possibly TRBD2 (5 bases). The CDR3 runs to 14 residues. V was pared by 2 bases and J by 9 bases, with 17 bases between. Germline CDR1 reads SQVTM; CDR2 reads ANQGSEA. The CDR3 region has the DNA TGCAGCGTTGAACCTGGACTTAGCGACGGTGAGCAGTTCTTC. It is translated as CSVEPGLSDGEQFF.

The chain's CDR3 is CATSGASGNYNEQFF. As DNA, the CDR3 is TGTGCCACCTCAGGGGCTAGCGGGAATTACAATGAGCAGTTCTTC. The chain has TRBV7-2 and TRBJ2-1; 9 bases fit TRBD2. Germline CDR1 and CDR2: SGHTA and FQGNSA. V was pared by 10 bases and J by 4 bases, with 11 bases of the junction left unmatched. This CDR3 has 15 amino acids.

The rearrangement links TRBV14 to TRBJ2-1, with 10 bases aligning to TRBD1. J lost 9 bases, V lost 2 bases, and 7 bases had no gene match. The CDR3 has 15 residues. CDR1 is SGHDN and CDR2 is FVKESK in the germline V gene. The CDR3 spells CASSQTGQGMGEQFF. The CDR3, as DNA: TGTGCCAGCAGCCAAACGGGACAGGGGATGGGTGAGCAGTTCTTC.

This clone appeared a few times. This chain links TRBV19 with TRBJ1-6, with unresolved D. V was cut by 3 bases and J by 0 bases, with 12 bases left in between. Germline CDR1 reads LNHDA; CDR2 reads SQIVND (reference sequence). This CDR3 region has 17 residues. CDR3 DNA: TGTGCCAGTAGTATTTCTACGGGGAGCTCCTATAATTCACCCCTCCACTTT. Protein sequence: CASSISTGSSYNSPLHF. The full variable domain, with the rest looked up from reference TRBV19 and TRBJ1-6, is DGGITQSPKYLFRKEGQNVTLSCEQNLNHDAMYWYRQDPGQGLRLIYYSQIVNDFQKGDIAEGYSVSREKKESFPLTVTSAQKNPTAFYLCASSISTGSSYNSPLHFGNGTRLTVT.

V usage is TRBV28 and J usage is TRBJ2-3; TRBD2 aligns across 11 bases. With 5 bases clipped from V and 0 bases from J, the junction kept 4 bases outside the gene matches. The germline V gene has CDR1 MDHEN and CDR2 SYDVKM. This CDR3 is built from 16 residues. The CDR3 bases are TGTGCCAGCAGTCCCCGACTAGCGGGAAGCACAGATACGCAGTATTTT. Amino acids: CASSPRLAGSTDTQYF.

The chain recombines TRBV11-2 with TRBJ2-1; a possible D gene is TRBD1 (5 bases). Trimming took 1 base from V and 8 from J, leaving 12 bases between them. The CDR3 totals 14 residues. Per the germline V gene, CDR1 is SGHAT and CDR2 is FQNNGV. This chain's CDR3 is CASSLGQRLYEQFF. The CDR3 DNA reads as TGTGCCAGCAGCTTAGGACAGAGGCTCTATGAGCAGTTCTTC.

The chain has TRBV7-2 and TRBJ1-6; D unresolved. Trimming stripped 1 base from V and 9 bases from J, with 13 bases between. The CDR3 has 15 amino acids. Germline-derived CDR1 and CDR2 are SGHTA and FQGNSA. The CDR3 region is CASSLESALRSPLHF. The CDR3 DNA follows: TGTGCCAGCAGCTTAGAATCCGCCCTACGTTCACCCCTCCACTTT.

V usage is TRBV5-1 and J usage is TRBJ2-5; the D gene is possibly TRBD2 (5 bases). Germline-derived CDR1 and CDR2 are SGHRS and YFSETQ. The germline V and J ends were trimmed by 5 bases and 5 bases, with 13 bases remaining between them. The CDR3 has 13 amino acids. The CDR3: CASRRAVEETQYF. CDR3 DNA: TGCGCCAGCAGGAGAGCGGTAGAGGAGACCCAGTACTTC.

Notes on this clone: A junction end diverges from the germline sequence, so it may reflect a read error. This sequence joins TRBV7-7 and TRBJ2-1; perhaps TRBD2 as D (7 bases). CDR1 SSHAT and CDR2 FNYEAQ come from the germline V gene (reference sequence). This CDR3 spans 14 amino acids. CDR3 sequence (DNA): TGTGCTAGCAGCTTAGGGGGGGTCGGGGCTGAGCAGTTCTTC. It specifies CASSLGGVGAEQFF.

Points on this clone: At one end, the junction sequence differs from germline, possibly due to a read error. The same CDR3 also results from other DNA sequences found in this sample. The rearrangement joins TRBV28 to TRBJ2-7, with D unclear. Per the germline V gene, CDR1 is MDHEN and CDR2 is SYDVKM. There are 14 residues in the CDR3. The CDR3: CASSSVTPPYEQYF. Here the CDR3 DNA reads TGTGCCAGCAGCTCGGTGACTCCCCCTTACGAGCAATACTTC.

The chain recombines TRBV27 with TRBJ1-1, with 7 nucleotides matching TRBD1. Germline V CDR1 and CDR2: MNHEY, SMNVEV (reference sequence). The CDR3 has 15 amino acids. V dropped 2 bases and J dropped 0; count of bases not matched to a gene: 3. Here the CDR3 reads CASSLGTVMNTEAFF. CDR3 in DNA: TGTGCCAGCAGTTTAGGGACAGTTATGAACACTGAAGCTTTCTTT.

The chain is built from TRBV19 and TRBJ2-1, with TRBD2 identical over 7 bases. The CDR3 runs to 13 residues. Germline trimming cut 9 bases from V and 5 bases from J; bases unmatched to any gene: 7. CDR1 is LNHDA, CDR2 SQIVND, per germline (reference sequence). This CDR3 reads CASPSGADNEQFF. CDR3 in DNA: TGTGCCAGCCCTAGCGGAGCTGACAATGAGCAGTTCTTC.

V is TRBV28 and J is TRBJ1-1; D possibly corresponds to TRBD1 (5 bases). The CDR3 spans 13 residues. Germline values: CDR1 MDHEN, CDR2 SYDVKM. Trimming left V 6 bases short and J 0 bases short, with 8 bases between. CDR3 DNA sequence: TGTGCCAGCAGGAGGGACTTGAACACTGAAGCTTTCTTT. Protein sequence: CASRRDLNTEAFF.